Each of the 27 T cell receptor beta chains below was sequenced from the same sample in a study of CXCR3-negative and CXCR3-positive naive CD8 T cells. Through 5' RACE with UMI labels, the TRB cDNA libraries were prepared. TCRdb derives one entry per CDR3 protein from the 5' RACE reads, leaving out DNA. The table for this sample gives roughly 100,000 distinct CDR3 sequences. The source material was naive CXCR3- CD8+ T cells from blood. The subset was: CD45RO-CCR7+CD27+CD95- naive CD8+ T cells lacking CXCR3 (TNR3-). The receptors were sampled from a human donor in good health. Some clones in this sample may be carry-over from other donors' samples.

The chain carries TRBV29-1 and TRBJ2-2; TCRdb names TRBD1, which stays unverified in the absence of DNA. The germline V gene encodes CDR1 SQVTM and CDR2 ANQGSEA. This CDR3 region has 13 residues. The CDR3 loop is CSVVTGDTGELFF.

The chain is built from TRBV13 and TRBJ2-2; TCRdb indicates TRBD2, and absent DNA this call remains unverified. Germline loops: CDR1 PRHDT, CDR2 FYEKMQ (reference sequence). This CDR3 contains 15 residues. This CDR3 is CASSLIGPNTGELFF.

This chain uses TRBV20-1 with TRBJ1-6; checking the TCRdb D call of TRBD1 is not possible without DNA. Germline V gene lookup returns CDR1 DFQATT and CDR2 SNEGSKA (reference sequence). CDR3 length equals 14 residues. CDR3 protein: CSARDGGLNSPLHF.

The CDR3 reads CASSLGLSLADNEQFF. V usage is TRBV5-5 and J usage is TRBJ2-1; the TRBD2 assignment by TCRdb is unverifiable without DNA. The length of the CDR3 is 16 residues. Germline lookup yields CDR1 SGHKS and CDR2 YYEKEE (reference sequence). Variable domain in full (rest from reference TRBV5-5 and TRBJ2-1): DAGVTQSPTHLIKTRGQQVTLRCSPISGHKSVSWYQQVLGQGPQFIFQYYEKEERGRGNFPDRFSARQFPNYSSELNVNALLLGDSALYLCASSLGLSLADNEQFFGPGTRLTVL.

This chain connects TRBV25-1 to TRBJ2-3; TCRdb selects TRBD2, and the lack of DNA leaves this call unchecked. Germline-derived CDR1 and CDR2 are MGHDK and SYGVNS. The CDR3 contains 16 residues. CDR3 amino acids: CASSDGGSGSTDTQYF.

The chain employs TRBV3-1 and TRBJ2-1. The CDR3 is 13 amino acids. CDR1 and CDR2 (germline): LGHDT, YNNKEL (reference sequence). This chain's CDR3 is CASSQDMVYEQFF.

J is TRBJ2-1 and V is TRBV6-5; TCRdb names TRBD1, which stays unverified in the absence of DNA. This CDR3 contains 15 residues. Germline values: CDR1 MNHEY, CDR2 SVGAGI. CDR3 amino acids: CASSYGQGTYNEQFF.

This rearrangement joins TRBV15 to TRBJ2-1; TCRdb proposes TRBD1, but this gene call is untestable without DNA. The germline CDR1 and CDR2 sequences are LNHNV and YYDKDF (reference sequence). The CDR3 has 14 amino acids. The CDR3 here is CATGSGTGYNEQFF.

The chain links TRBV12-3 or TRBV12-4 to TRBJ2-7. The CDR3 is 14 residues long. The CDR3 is CASSLAPGAHEQYF.

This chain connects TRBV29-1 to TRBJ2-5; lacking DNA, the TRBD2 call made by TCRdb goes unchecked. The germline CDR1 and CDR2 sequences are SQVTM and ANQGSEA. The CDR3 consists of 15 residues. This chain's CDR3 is CSVEEAGDPGETQYF.

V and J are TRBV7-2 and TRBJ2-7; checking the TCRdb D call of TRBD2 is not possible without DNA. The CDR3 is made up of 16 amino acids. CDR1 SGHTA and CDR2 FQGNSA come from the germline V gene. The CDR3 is CASSHPLAGPPYEQYF.

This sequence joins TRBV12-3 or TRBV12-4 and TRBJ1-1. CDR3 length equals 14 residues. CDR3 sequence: CASSPPNLNTEAFF.

CDR3 region: CSVEDKSQDRGYEQYF. This sequence joins TRBV29-1 and TRBJ2-7; with no DNA, the TCRdb D assignment of TRBD1 cannot be verified. Germline V gene data show CDR1 as SQVTM and CDR2 as ANQGSEA. The CDR3 runs 16 residues.

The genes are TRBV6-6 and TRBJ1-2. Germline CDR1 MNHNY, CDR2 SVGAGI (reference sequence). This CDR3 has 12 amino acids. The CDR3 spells CASSYQTDGYTF.

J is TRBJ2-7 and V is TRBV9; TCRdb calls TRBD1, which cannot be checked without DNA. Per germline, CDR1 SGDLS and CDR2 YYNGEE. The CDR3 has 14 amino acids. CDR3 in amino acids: CASSAGQGAGEQYF.

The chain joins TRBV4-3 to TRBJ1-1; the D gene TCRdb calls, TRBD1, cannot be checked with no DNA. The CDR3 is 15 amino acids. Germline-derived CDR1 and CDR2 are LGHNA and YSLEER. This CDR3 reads CASSLTRGSYTEAFF.

CDR3 loop: CASSLKPSEQYF. V gene TRBV7-9 combines with J gene TRBJ2-7. Per the germline V gene, CDR1 is SEHNR and CDR2 is FQNEAQ (reference sequence). There are 12 residues in the CDR3.

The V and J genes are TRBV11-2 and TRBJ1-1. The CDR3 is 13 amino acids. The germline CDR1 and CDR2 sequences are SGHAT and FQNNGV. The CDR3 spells CASSLDMNTGAFF.

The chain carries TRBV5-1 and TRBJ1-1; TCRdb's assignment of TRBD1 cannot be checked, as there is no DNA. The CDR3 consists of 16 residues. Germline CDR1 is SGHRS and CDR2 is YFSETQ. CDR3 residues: CASSLPGGLQNTEAFF. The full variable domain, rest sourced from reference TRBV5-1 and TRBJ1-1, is KAGVTQTPRYLIKTRGQQVTLSCSPISGHRSVSWYQQTPGQGLQFLFEYFSETQRNKGNFPGRFSGRQFSNSRSEMNVSTLELGDSALYLCASSLPGGLQNTEAFFGQGTRLTVV.

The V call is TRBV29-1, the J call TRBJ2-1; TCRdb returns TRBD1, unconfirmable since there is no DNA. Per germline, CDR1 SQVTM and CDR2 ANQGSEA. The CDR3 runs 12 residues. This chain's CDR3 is CSVEGGGNEQFF.

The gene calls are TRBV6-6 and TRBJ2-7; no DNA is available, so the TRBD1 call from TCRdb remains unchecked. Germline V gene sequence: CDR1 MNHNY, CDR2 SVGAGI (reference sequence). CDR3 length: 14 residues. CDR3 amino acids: CASSPGQAIYEQYF.

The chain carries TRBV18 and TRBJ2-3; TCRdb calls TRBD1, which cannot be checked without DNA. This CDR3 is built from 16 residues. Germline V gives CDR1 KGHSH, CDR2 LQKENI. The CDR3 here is CASSPPRDRSTDTQYF.

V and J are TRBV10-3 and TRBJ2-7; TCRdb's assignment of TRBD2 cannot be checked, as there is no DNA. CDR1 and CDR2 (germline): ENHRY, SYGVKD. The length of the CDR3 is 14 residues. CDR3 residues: CAISGGLQSLEQYF.

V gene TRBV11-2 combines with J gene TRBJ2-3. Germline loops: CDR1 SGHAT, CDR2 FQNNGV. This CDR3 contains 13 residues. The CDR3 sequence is CASSLGHADTQYF.

This CDR3 is CASLLAGVYNNEQFF. The chain joins TRBV2 to TRBJ2-1; checking the TCRdb D call of TRBD2 is not possible without DNA. Germline CDR1 is SNHLY and CDR2 is FYNNEI. The CDR3 has 15 residues.

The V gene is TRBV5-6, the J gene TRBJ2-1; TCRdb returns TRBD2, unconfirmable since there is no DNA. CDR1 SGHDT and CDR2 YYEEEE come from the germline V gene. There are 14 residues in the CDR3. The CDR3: CASSSAGTSVEQFF.

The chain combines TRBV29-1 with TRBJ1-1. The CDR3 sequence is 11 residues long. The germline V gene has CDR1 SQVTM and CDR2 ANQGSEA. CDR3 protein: CSVRANTEAFF.